Following are 30 T cell receptor beta chains from one sample sequenced in a study of CD8 T cells in ankylosing spondylitis. Study-wide results and caveats: It appeared that ankylosing spondylitis blood was characterized by a TCR beta motif of fewer than 10 highly homologous variants.

TCRdb re-called the 5' RACE reads through MiXCR, storing one row per CDR3 protein. The sample has around 890,000 distinct CDR3 sequences, around 11% seen once. For these receptors, no antigen is known. Material for sequencing was blood, either unsorted or a sorted T cell fraction (not recorded which). These receptors all come from a male donor with ankylosing spondylitis.

This chain joins TRBV7-2 and TRBJ2-7, with TRBD2 matching 9 bases. V trimming: 2 bases; J trimming: 4 bases; junction bases outside the gene matches: 9. Germline V CDR1 and CDR2: SGHTA, FQGNSA. This CDR3 contains 16 residues. The CDR3 DNA reads TGTGCCAGCAGCTTAAGTGTGGGTAGCGGGAGTTACGAGCAGTACTTC. This translates into CASSLSVGSGSYEQYF.

V is TRBV11-3 and J is TRBJ1-1, with TRBD1 matching 8 bases. CDR1 SGHNT and CDR2 YENEEA come from the germline V gene. Trimming removed 1 base from V and 5 bases from J; junction bases left unmatched: 12. This CDR3 is 17 amino acids long. The DNA for the CDR3 is TGTGCCAGCAGCTTAGTTCCGGACAGGGCCCTGGGGACTGAAGCTTTCTTT. Protein product: CASSLVPDRALGTEAFF. Full variable domain (outside the CDR3, taken from reference TRBV11-3 and TRBJ1-1): EAGVVQSPRYKIIEKKQPVAFWCNPISGHNTLYWYLQNLGQGPELLIRYENEEAVDDSQLPKDRFSAERLKGVDSTLKIQPAELGDSAVYLCASSLVPDRALGTEAFFGQGTRLTVV.

The chain recombines TRBV20-1 with TRBJ1-1; D is undetermined. Trimming shortened V by 1 base and J by 1 base, and 13 bases separated the two germline ends. This CDR3 is built from 15 residues. Germline CDR1 and CDR2: DFQATT and SNEGSKA (reference sequence). The chain's CDR3 is CSARGGRGPNTEAFF. The CDR3, as DNA: TGCAGTGCTAGAGGTGGGAGAGGCCCGAACACTGAAGCTTTCTTT.

The sample holds a few counts of this clonotype. This chain uses TRBV29-1 with TRBJ1-4; D is undetermined. CDR1 SQVTM and CDR2 ANQGSEA come from the germline V gene. The CDR3 covers 14 residues. V gave up 4 bases and J gave up 0 bases, with 9 bases separating them. The CDR3 loop reads CSVGQLTTNEKLFF. The CDR3 DNA is TGCAGCGTTGGCCAGCTAACAACTAATGAAAAACTGTTTTTT. The entire variable domain, with the rest obtained from reference TRBV29-1 and TRBJ1-4, is as follows: SAVISQKPSRDICQRGTSLTIQCQVDSQVTMMFWYRQQPGQSLTLIATANQGSEATYESGFVIDKFPISRPNLTFSTLTVSNMSPEDSSIYLCSVGQLTTNEKLFFGSGTQLSVL.

The chain recombines TRBV10-3 with TRBJ1-5; D possibly corresponds to TRBD1 (6 bases). Trimming cost V 2 bases and J 2 bases, with 10 bases left between them. From germline, CDR1 is ENHRY and CDR2 SYGVKD. The CDR3 has 15 residues. The CDR3 region is CAISEGQRRNQPQHF. The CDR3 nucleotides are TGTGCCATCAGTGAGGGACAGCGCCGCAATCAGCCCCAGCATTTT.

CDR3 region: CASSPSAWRGETQYF. The CDR3 bases are TGTGCCAGCAGTCCCAGTGCGTGGCGGGGAGAGACCCAGTACTTC. This chain links TRBV28 with TRBJ2-5; maybe TRBD2 (6 bases). Trimming pared 5 bases from V and 4 bases from J, leaving 17 bases between. Per germline, CDR1 MDHEN and CDR2 SYDVKM. The CDR3 length is 15 residues.

Ten or more counts support this clonotype. The rearrangement uses TRBV4-3 and TRBJ2-5; 8 positions match TRBD2. This CDR3 is built from 16 residues. V shed 1 base and J 4 bases; nucleotides not matched to a gene: 8. Germline V gene lookup returns CDR1 LGHNA and CDR2 YSLEER. The CDR3 DNA reads as TGCGCCAGCAGCCAAGGGTCTAGCGGGCGAGGAGAGACCCAGTACTTC. This encodes CASSQGSSGRGETQYF.

CDR3 DNA: TGTGCCAGCAGTTTATCCATGACTGAAGCTTTCTTT. Residues: CASSLSMTEAFF. The rearrangement joins TRBV28 to TRBJ1-1; D remains unclear. The CDR3 sequence is 12 residues long. Trimming cost V 1 base and J 5 bases, with 5 bases left between them. Germline CDR1 and CDR2: MDHEN and SYDVKM.

This chain uses TRBV12-3 or TRBV12-4 with TRBJ2-5; 14 nucleotides align to TRBD2. This CDR3 is built from 15 residues. V lost 7 bases and J lost 4; bases outside the gene matches: 5. CDR3 sequence reads: CASKGTSGGVETQYF. The CDR3 region has the DNA TGTGCCAGCAAAGGGACTAGCGGGGGAGTAGAGACCCAGTACTTC.

This clonotype showed up just a few times. V and J are TRBV5-1 and TRBJ2-5, with D perhaps TRBD2 (5 bases). This CDR3 comprises 14 residues. Germline V CDR1 and CDR2: SGHRS, YFSETQ. V lost 2 bases and J lost 2, with 10 bases in between. Here the CDR3 reads CASSFFSAQETQYF. The CDR3 region has the DNA TGCGCCAGCAGCTTTTTTAGCGCACAAGAGACCCAGTACTTC.

This clonotype occurred many times. The rearrangement joins TRBV15 to TRBJ2-1; 8 nucleotides match TRBD1. Germline CDR1 is LNHNV and CDR2 is YYDKDF (reference sequence). J gave up 2 bases and V 5 bases, and 8 bases lay outside the gene matches. This CDR3 region has 16 residues. CDR3 sequence: CATSVGGQVTYNEQFF. CDR3 sequence (DNA): TGTGCCACCAGCGTTGGGGGACAGGTTACCTACAATGAGCAGTTCTTC.

This chain connects TRBV15 to TRBJ2-5; D perhaps matches TRBD1 (7 bases). CDR1 LNHNV and CDR2 YYDKDF come from the germline V gene (reference sequence). Trimming took 0 bases from V and 5 from J, leaving 19 bases between them. The CDR3 sequence is 17 residues long. The chain's CDR3 is CATSRDRGQGGRETQYF. CDR3 in DNA: TGTGCCACCAGCAGAGACCGCGGGCAGGGGGGTCGGGAGACCCAGTACTTC. Looking up the rest from reference TRBV15 and TRBJ2-5 gives the full variable domain: DAMVIQNPRYQVTQFGKPVTLSCSQTLNHNVMYWYQQKSSQAPKLLFHYYDKDFNNEADTPDNFQSRRPNTSFCFLDIRSPGLGDTAMYLCATSRDRGQGGRETQYFGPGTRLLVL.

V usage is TRBV20-1 and J usage is TRBJ1-1, with no clear D. The length of the CDR3 is 14 residues. The V and J ends lost 5 bases and 0 bases respectively, with 13 bases between them. Per the germline V gene, CDR1 is DFQATT and CDR2 is SNEGSKA (reference sequence). The CDR3 loop reads CSARRLQMNTEAFF. For the CDR3, the DNA is TGCAGTGCTCGAAGACTACAGATGAACACTGAAGCTTTCTTT.

The V and J genes are TRBV9 and TRBJ2-5; D is ambiguous. The V end was cut by 3 bases, the J end by 5 bases, with 11 bases between. The CDR3 runs to 13 residues. From germline, CDR1 is SGDLS and CDR2 YYNGEE. CDR3 residues: CASSARPRETQYF. The DNA of the CDR3 is TGTGCCAGCAGCGCCCGACCGCGGGAGACCCAGTACTTC.

This clonotype was found many times. The chain uses TRBV12-3 or TRBV12-4 and TRBJ1-2; D unresolved. CDR3 length: 15 residues. The germline V and J ends were trimmed by 1 base and 5 bases, with 14 bases remaining between them. CDR3 sequence reads: CASSLGRSRNYGYTF. The CDR3 nucleotides are TGTGCCAGCAGTTTAGGGAGGAGCAGAAATTATGGCTACACCTTC.

This clonotype was picked up a small number of times. The chain recombines TRBV24-1 with TRBJ2-5; a possible D gene is TRBD2 (6 bases). This CDR3 comprises 16 residues. Germline CDR1 is KGHDR and CDR2 is SFDVKD. Trimming took 1 base from V and 7 from J, leaving 18 bases between them. The CDR3 loop reads CATSDLPPGEKGTQYF. CDR3 nucleotides: TGTGCCACCAGTGATTTACCTCCGGGAGAGAAGGGGACCCAGTACTTC.

In its sample, this clonotype was seen a few times. J is TRBJ2-3 and V is TRBV5-1, with 9 bases lining up with TRBD1. Germline loops: CDR1 SGHRS, CDR2 YFSETQ. The CDR3 covers 13 residues. J was trimmed by 3 bases and V by 9 bases; bases with no gene match: 5. Here the CDR3 DNA reads TGCGCCATTGGGACAGGGAAGACAGATACGCAGTATTTT. This sequence encodes CAIGTGKTDTQYF.

This clonotype has only a few counts. The V and J genes are TRBV7-2 and TRBJ2-1, with a possible D match to TRBD2 (5 bases). V lost 2 bases to trimming and J lost 8 bases, with 7 bases between them. CDR3 length equals 12 residues. In germline, CDR1 is SGHTA, CDR2 FQGNSA. CDR3 sequence reads: CASSLMEDEQFF. CDR3 sequence (DNA): TGTGCCAGCAGCTTAATGGAGGATGAGCAGTTCTTC.

This clonotype was seen only a few times. The chain couples TRBV2 to TRBJ1-2; TRBD1 matches at 7 bases. Trimming cost V 1 base and J 3 bases; bases outside gene matches: 5. The germline V gene encodes CDR1 SNHLY and CDR2 FYNNEI. This CDR3 is built from 15 residues. The CDR3 nucleotides are TGTGCCAGCAGTGAAGACAGGGGCGAAGACTATGGCTACACCTTC. Translation: CASSEDRGEDYGYTF. Using reference TRBV2 and TRBJ1-2 for the parts outside the CDR3, the full variable domain is EPEVTQTPSHQVTQMGQEVILRCVPISNHLYFYWYRQILGQKVEFLVSFYNNEISEKSEIFDDQFSVERPDGSNFTLKIRSTKLEDSAMYFCASSEDRGEDYGYTFGSGTRLTVV.

The gene calls are TRBV6-1 and TRBJ2-2; no definite D call. Germline CDR1 and CDR2: MNHNS and SASEGT. The V end lost 8 bases, the J end lost 9 bases, and 7 bases lay between the germline ends. The CDR3 runs 10 residues. This chain's CDR3 is CASQYRELFF. Here the CDR3 DNA reads TGTGCCAGCCAGTACAGGGAGCTGTTTTTT.

This clonotype was picked up many times. The chain uses TRBV12-3 or TRBV12-4 and TRBJ1-3; D is undetermined. The CDR3 consists of 12 residues. V lost 6 bases to trimming and J lost 4 bases, with 7 bases between them. CDR3 sequence (DNA): TGTGCCAGCAGACCACAGGGAAACACCATATATTTT. Amino acid sequence: CASRPQGNTIYF.

In this sample, this clonotype turned up a few times. V is TRBV6-1 and J is TRBJ2-4, with a possible D match to TRBD2 (5 bases). The CDR3 extends over 14 amino acids. V lost 11 bases to trimming and J lost 4 bases, with 18 bases between them. Germline V CDR1 and CDR2: MNHNS, SASEGT. In nucleotides, the CDR3 is TGTGCCCGTCTCCTTCTGGTAGCGAAAAACATTCAGTACTTC. As protein: CARLLLVAKNIQYF.

The rearrangement joins TRBV27 to TRBJ1-5; TRBD1 aligns across 10 bases. Germline V gives CDR1 MNHEY, CDR2 SMNVEV (reference sequence). This CDR3 has 17 residues. V trimming: 6 bases; J trimming: 2 bases; junction bases outside the gene matches: 10. The CDR3 loop reads CASSHLSGTGGNQPQHF. The CDR3 region has the DNA TGTGCCAGCAGCCATCTTTCCGGGACAGGGGGCAATCAGCCCCAGCATTTT.

This clonotype was seen a few times. The gene calls are TRBV29-1 and TRBJ1-2, with D uncertain. V lost 7 bases, J lost 3 bases, and 15 bases lay in between. From germline, CDR1 is SQVTM and CDR2 ANQGSEA. This CDR3 spans 13 amino acids. The CDR3 region is CSDTRSGYYGYTF. The CDR3 DNA reads as TGCAGCGACACCCGATCAGGTTACTATGGCTACACCTTC.

The chain uses TRBV6-5 and TRBJ2-5; D remains ambiguous. Germline assignment: CDR1 MNHEY and CDR2 SVGAGI. The V and J ends lost 0 bases and 3 bases respectively, with 11 bases between them. The CDR3 is made up of 15 amino acids. CDR3 sequence: CASSYSYVLKETQYF. CDR3 DNA: TGTGCCAGCAGTTACTCGTATGTTCTCAAAGAGACCCAGTACTTC.

This clonotype was seen a few times. The genes are TRBV7-2 and TRBJ2-7; tentatively, D is TRBD1 or TRBD2 (5 bases each). The germline V gene has CDR1 SGHTA and CDR2 FQGNSA. The CDR3 length is 15 residues. V lost 5 bases and J lost 2, with 16 bases in between. The CDR3 nucleotides are TGTGCCAGCAGCCCGGGGTCAGGGATGGCCTACGAGCAGTACTTC. This translates into CASSPGSGMAYEQYF.

The chain has TRBV7-2 and TRBJ1-6, with a weak D call TRBD1 (5 bases). In germline, CDR1 is SGHTA, CDR2 FQGNSA. V lost 2 bases and J lost 10, with 15 bases in between. This CDR3 has 15 amino acids. The CDR3 loop reads CASSLRVAGPSPLHF. The CDR3 coding sequence is TGTGCCAGCAGCTTAAGGGTCGCAGGGCCATCACCCCTCCACTTT.

J is TRBJ1-3 and V is TRBV4-3, with D maybe TRBD1 (5 bases). The germline V gene has CDR1 LGHNA and CDR2 YSLEER. This CDR3 spans 13 amino acids. V lost 7 bases, J lost 3 bases, and 10 bases lay in between. The CDR3: CASTGMNGNTIYF. Written as DNA, the CDR3 is TGCGCCAGCACAGGGATGAATGGAAACACCATATATTTT.

The table lists this clonotype with a few counts. V and J are TRBV3-1 and TRBJ1-2; no definite D call. Trimming cost V 7 bases and J 8 bases, with 17 bases left between them. The germline gives CDR1 LGHDT, CDR2 YNNKEL (reference sequence). The CDR3 spans 13 residues. The CDR3 here is CASTRSGVGGYTF. The CDR3 coding sequence is TGTGCCAGCACCCGGAGCGGGGTGGGGGGCTACACCTTC. Full variable domain (rest looked up from reference TRBV3-1 and TRBJ1-2): DTAVSQTPKYLVTQMGNDKSIKCEQNLGHDTMYWYKQDSKKFLKIMFSYNNKELIINETVPNRFSPKSPDKAHLNLHINSLELGDSAVYFCASTRSGVGGYTFGSGTRLTVV.

The V and J genes are TRBV9 and TRBJ2-7, with 14 positions matching TRBD2. The V segment lost 4 bases and the J segment 6 bases; nucleotides outside the gene matches: 3. The CDR3 totals 14 residues. Germline V gene sequence: CDR1 SGDLS, CDR2 YYNGEE. CDR3 region: CASSPGLAGVEQYF. CDR3 bases: TGTGCCAGCAGCCCGGGACTAGCGGGAGTCGAGCAGTACTTC.